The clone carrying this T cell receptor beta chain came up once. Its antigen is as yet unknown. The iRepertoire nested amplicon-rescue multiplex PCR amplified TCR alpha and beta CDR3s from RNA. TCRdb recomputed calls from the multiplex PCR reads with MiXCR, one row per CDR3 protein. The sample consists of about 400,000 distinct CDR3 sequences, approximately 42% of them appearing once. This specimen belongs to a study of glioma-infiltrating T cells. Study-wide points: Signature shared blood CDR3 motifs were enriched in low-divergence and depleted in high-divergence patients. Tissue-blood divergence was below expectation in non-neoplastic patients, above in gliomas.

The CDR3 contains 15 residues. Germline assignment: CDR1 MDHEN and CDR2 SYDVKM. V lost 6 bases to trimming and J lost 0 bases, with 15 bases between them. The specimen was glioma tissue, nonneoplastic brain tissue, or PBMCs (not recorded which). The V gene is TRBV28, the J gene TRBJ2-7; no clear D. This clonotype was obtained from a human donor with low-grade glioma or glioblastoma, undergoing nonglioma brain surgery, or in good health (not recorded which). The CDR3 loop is CASSSRPHNSYEQYF. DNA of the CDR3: TGTGCCAGCAGCTCCAGGCCCCACAACTCCTACGAGCAGTACTTC.